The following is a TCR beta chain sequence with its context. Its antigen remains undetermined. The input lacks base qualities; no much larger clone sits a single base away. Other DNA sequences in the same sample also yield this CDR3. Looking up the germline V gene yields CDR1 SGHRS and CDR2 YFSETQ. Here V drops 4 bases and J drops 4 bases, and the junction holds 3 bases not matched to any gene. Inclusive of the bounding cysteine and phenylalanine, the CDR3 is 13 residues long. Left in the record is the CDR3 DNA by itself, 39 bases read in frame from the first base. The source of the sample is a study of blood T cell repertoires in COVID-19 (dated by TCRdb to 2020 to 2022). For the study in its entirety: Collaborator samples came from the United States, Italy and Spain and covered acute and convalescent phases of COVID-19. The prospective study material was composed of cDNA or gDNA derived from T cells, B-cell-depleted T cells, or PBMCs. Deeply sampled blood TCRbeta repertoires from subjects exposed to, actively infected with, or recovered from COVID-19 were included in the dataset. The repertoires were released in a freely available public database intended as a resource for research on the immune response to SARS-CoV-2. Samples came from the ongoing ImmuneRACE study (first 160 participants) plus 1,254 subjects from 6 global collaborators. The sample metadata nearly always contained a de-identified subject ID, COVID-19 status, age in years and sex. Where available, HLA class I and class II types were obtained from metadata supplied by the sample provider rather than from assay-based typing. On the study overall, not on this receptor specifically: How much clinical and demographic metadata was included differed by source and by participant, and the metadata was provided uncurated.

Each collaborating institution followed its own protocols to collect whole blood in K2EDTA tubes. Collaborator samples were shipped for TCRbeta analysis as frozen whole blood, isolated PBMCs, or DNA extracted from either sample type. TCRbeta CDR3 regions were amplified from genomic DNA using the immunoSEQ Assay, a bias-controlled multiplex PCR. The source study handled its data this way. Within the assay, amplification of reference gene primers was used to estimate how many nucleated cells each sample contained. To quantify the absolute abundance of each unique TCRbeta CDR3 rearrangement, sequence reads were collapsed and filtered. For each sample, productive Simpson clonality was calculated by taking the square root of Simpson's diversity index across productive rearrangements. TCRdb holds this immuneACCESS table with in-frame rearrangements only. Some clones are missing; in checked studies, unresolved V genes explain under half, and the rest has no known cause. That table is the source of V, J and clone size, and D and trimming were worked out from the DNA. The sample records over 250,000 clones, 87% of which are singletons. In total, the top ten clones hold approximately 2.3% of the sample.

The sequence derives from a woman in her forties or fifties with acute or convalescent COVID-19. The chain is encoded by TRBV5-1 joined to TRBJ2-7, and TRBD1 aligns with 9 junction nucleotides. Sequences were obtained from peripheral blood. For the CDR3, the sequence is CASSRDREYEQYF. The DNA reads TGCGCCAGCAGCCGGGACAGGGAGTACGAGCAGTACTTC.